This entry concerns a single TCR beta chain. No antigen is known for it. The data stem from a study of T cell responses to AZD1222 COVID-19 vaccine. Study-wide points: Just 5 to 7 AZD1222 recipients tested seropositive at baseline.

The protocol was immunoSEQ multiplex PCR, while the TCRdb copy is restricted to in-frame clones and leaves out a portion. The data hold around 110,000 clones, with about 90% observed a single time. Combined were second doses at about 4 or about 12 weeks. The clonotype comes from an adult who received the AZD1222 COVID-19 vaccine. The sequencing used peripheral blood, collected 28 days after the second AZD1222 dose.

The CDR3 protein is CASSVQAVTYNEQFF. The CDR3 nucleotides read TGTGCCAGCAGCGTCCAAGCGGTTACTTACAATGAGCAGTTCTTC. The chain recombines TRBV9 with TRBJ2-1; possibly TRBD2 for D (5 bases). CDR1 is SGDLS, CDR2 YYNGEE, per germline. The CDR3 extends over 15 amino acids. The V gene lost 2 bases and the J gene lost 4 bases, with 13 bases spanning the gap. The whole variable domain, remainder taken from reference TRBV9 and TRBJ2-1, is DSGVTQTPKHLITATGQRVTLRCSPRSGDLSVYWYQQSLDQGLQFLIQYYNGEERAKGNILERFSAQQFPDLHSELNLSSLELGDSALYFCASSVQAVTYNEQFFGPGTRLTVL.